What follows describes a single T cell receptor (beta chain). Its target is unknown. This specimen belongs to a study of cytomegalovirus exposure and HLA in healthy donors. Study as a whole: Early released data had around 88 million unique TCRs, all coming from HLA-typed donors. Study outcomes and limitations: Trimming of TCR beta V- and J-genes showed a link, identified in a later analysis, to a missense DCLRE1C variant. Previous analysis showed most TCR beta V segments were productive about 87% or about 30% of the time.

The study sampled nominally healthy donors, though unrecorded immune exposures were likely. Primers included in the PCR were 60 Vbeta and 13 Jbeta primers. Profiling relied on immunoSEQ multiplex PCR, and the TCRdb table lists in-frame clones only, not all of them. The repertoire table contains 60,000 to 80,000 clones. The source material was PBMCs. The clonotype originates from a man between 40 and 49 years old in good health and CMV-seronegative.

The CDR3 reads CASSFSGGALETQYF. The CDR3 region has the DNA TGTGCCAGCAGCTTTAGCGGGGGGGCCTTAGAGACCCAGTACTTC. This sequence joins TRBV11-1 and TRBJ2-5; 11 bases fit TRBD2. The V gene's germline CDR1 is SGHAT and CDR2 FQDESV (reference sequence). This CDR3 has 15 amino acids. V dropped 3 bases and J dropped 4; count of bases not matched to a gene: 4.